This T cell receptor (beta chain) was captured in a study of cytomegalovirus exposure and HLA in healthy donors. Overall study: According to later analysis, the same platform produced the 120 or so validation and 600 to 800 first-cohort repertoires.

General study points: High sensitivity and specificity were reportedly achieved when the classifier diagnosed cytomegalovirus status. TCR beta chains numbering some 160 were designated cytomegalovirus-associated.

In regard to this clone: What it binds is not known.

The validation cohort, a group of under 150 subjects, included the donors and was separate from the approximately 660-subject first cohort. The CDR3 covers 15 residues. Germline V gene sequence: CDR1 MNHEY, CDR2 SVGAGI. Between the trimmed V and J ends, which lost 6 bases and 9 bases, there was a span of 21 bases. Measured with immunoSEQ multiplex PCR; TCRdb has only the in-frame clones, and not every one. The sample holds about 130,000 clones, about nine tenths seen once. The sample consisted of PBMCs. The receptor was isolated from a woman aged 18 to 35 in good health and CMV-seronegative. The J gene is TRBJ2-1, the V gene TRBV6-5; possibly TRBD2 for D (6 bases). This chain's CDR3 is CASRARGLRALEQFF. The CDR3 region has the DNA TGTGCCAGCAGGGCTCGGGGACTTAGGGCTCTTGAGCAGTTCTTC.